These 7 T cell receptor beta chains were all obtained from the same sample, sequenced in a study of beta chain features in type 1 diabetes. Study-wide results and limits: Type 1 diabetes patients had TCRB CDR3s that were shorter (moderately but significantly so) in all four CD4+ subsets.

Expressed TCRB transcripts got sequenced, as all isolated RNA was reverse transcribed. Assay: immunoSEQ multiplex PCR; the TCRdb copy retains only in-frame clones and omits some. The sample carries about 640,000 clones, around 12% recorded once. For these TCRs, the target antigens are not known. The sample taken for sequencing was naive CD4+ T cells from blood. The source is a man under 40 with type 1 diabetes.

The rearrangement uses TRBV5-6 and TRBJ1-6; 8 nucleotides match TRBD1. The CDR3 totals 14 residues. The V segment lost 4 bases and the J segment 9 bases; nucleotides outside the gene matches: 6. Germline CDR1 SGHDT, CDR2 YYEEEE. This CDR3 is CASSPGQGGSPLHF. The DNA for the CDR3 is TGTGCCAGCAGCCCCGGACAGGGCGGTTCACCCCTCCACTTT.

The chain carries TRBV7-3 and TRBJ2-1; 9 bases fit TRBD2. Germline-derived CDR1 and CDR2 are SGHTA and FQGTGA. This CDR3 comprises 14 residues. The junction had 7 bases not matched to a gene; V was cut back by 5 bases and J by 8 bases. CDR3 bases: TGTGCCAGCAGCCTCGGGGTAGCGGGGGATGAGCAGTTCTTC. Residues: CASSLGVAGDEQFF.

This clone has just a few counts. The chain combines TRBV10-3 with TRBJ1-2; unclear D gene. V lost 2 bases to trimming and J lost 4 bases, with 11 bases between them. The CDR3 spans 14 residues. CDR1 is ENHRY and CDR2 is SYGVKD in the germline V gene. CDR3 nucleotide sequence: TGTGCCATCAGTGAGCAATCGACTAGCTATGGCTACACCTTC. It encodes CAISEQSTSYGYTF.

This clone was detected a few times. The chain uses TRBV9 and TRBJ1-5; possible D gene TRBD1, 5 bases. The V end lost 4 bases, the J end lost 4 bases, and 12 bases lay between the germline ends. The germline V gene has CDR1 SGDLS and CDR2 YYNGEE. The CDR3 covers 14 residues. The CDR3 sequence: CASSPGGGNQPQHF. The CDR3 bases are TGTGCCAGCAGCCCTGGGGGTGGGAATCAGCCCCAGCATTTT.

The chain links TRBV7-9 to TRBJ2-5; D is ambiguous. Germline CDR1 and CDR2: SEHNR and FQNEAQ (reference sequence). The V end was cut by 5 bases, the J end by 5 bases, with 9 bases between. CDR3 length: 12 residues. The CDR3 nucleotides read TGTGCCAGCAGCACCCGTATGGAGACCCAGTACTTC. It is translated as CASSTRMETQYF.

This clone occurred a few times. The chain has TRBV10-3 and TRBJ2-7, with D hard to call. The CDR3 sequence is 15 residues long. The V end was cut by 4 bases, the J end by 0 bases, with 13 bases between. Germline V gives CDR1 ENHRY, CDR2 SYGVKD. The CDR3 DNA follows: TGTGCCATCAGTGGGGCTGAATCCACCTCCTACGAGCAGTACTTC. Its translation is CAISGAESTSYEQYF.

This clone came up a few times. The chain has TRBV30 and TRBJ1-2; TRBD1 aligns across 10 bases. J gave up 8 bases and V 0 bases, and 9 bases lay outside the gene matches. Germline-derived CDR1 and CDR2 are GTSNPN and SVGIG (reference sequence). The CDR3 totals 15 residues. CDR3 protein: CAWSVPGQGLTGYTF. The CDR3 DNA is TGTGCCTGGAGTGTACCGGGACAGGGGTTAACGGGCTACACCTTC.